These T cell receptor beta chains were read from a single sample in a study of blood T cell repertoires in COVID-19. Assay: immunoSEQ multiplex PCR; the TCRdb copy retains only in-frame clones and omits some. The table has about 180,000 clones, around 85% seen once. Specimen: peripheral blood. Receptor source: a middle-aged man with active or convalescent COVID-19. CDR3s include the opening cysteine and the closing phenylalanine or tryptophan. Fields, in order: CDR3 length, V gene, clone size, J gene, CDR3 protein. Rows may omit the clone size; those that give it use once, few, many or a size class.

17	TRBV28	-	TRBJ1-1	CASSSSGTGVMNTEAFF
16	TRBV7-3	-	TRBJ2-2	CASSRTVVSSAGELFF
14	TRBV29-1	-	TRBJ1-1	CSVGRTPVNTEAFF
16	TRBV5-6	few	TRBJ2-2	CASSLVTSLNTGELFF
14	TRBV6-5	-	TRBJ1-3	CASSYSGEGNTIYF
14	TRBV27	-	TRBJ1-2	CASSRRESRGGYTF
14	TRBV6-1	-	TRBJ2-7	CASRGPTGSYEQYF
13	TRBV6-4	-	TRBJ2-3	CASSARVGDTQYF
20	TRBV18	-	TRBJ2-3	CASSPPKRGGPVNRPDTQYF
14	TRBV6-6	few	TRBJ2-5	CASRGQGSGETQYF
15	TRBV6-5	-	TRBJ2-1	CASRREAISYNEQFF
15	TRBV4-1	-	TRBJ1-2	CASSQEDRGGYGYTF
15	TRBV4-1	-	TRBJ1-2	CASTQSQGVGYGYTF
16	TRBV18	-	TRBJ2-2	CASSPTSGGNTGELFF
17	TRBV18	-	TRBJ2-3	CASSPQPSGSWLDTQYF
15	TRBV23-1	-	TRBJ2-7	CASITGTYSSYEQYF
14	TRBV10-2	-	TRBJ1-4	CASRAGVANEKLFF
15	TRBV14	-	TRBJ1-1	CASSQASAMNTEAFF
14	TRBV5-1	-	TRBJ2-3	CASSLASNTDTQYF
13	TRBV12-3/TRBV12-4	-	TRBJ2-3	CASSISSADTQYF
19	TRBV11-3	-	TRBJ2-5	CASSPEPRTGPSSQETQYF
14	TRBV9	-	TRBJ1-2	CASSVGQSVAGYTF
13	TRBV29-1	few	TRBJ1-4	CSGDPGYGEKLFF
18	TRBV9	-	TRBJ2-3	CASSVASGPGRGTDTQYF
12	TRBV20-1	-	TRBJ1-6	CSASSGNSPLHF
13	TRBV11-1	-	TRBJ1-2	CASSLGGTYGYTF
13	TRBV9	once	TRBJ2-2	CASSVLTTGELFF
16	TRBV4-3	-	TRBJ1-2	CASSQEWGGANYGYTF
14	TRBV9	-	TRBJ1-6	CASSVQGKNSPLHF
17	TRBV25-1	-	TRBJ2-3	CASSKIGLAGYTDTQYF
12	TRBV10-3	-	TRBJ2-1	CAISESGDEQFF
12	TRBV6-5	-	TRBJ2-7	CASSSGRYEQYF
13	TRBV7-2	-	TRBJ1-2	CASSFYRVEGYTF
14	TRBV10-3	-	TRBJ1-2	CAIRSSSMQSGYTF
15	TRBV5-1	-	TRBJ2-7	CASSLKVAETYEQYF
14	TRBV24-1	once	TRBJ2-5	CATSVGGDQETQYF
13	TRBV6-1	-	TRBJ2-5	CASSEKIGGSQYF
16	TRBV5-1	-	TRBJ2-5	CASSLRVLAVQETQYF
14	TRBV6-2/TRBV6-3	-	TRBJ2-5	CASSPLGAGETQYF
15	TRBV6-5	-	TRBJ1-5	CASSYSSRGNQPQHF
13	TRBV6-4	-	TRBJ2-3	CASSYRDSDTQYF
11	TRBV5-6	-	TRBJ2-7	CASSRTREQYF
17	TRBV28	-	TRBJ2-5	CASSLGGRRVAGETQYF
14	TRBV4-2	-	TRBJ1-1	CASSRTGEGTEAFF
15	TRBV19	-	TRBJ1-5	CASSLRGDGNQPQHF
17	TRBV19	few	TRBJ2-5	CASSRGLAGWSQETQYF
12	TRBV6-6	few	TRBJ1-4	CAAGRANEKLFF
15	TRBV18	once	TRBJ1-5	CASSPTGVLDQPQHF
13	TRBV29-1	-	TRBJ1-1	CSVVVQAYREAFF
14	TRBV3-1/TRBV3-2	-	TRBJ2-5	CASRKRGLQETQYF
14	TRBV3-1/TRBV3-2	-	TRBJ1-2	CASTPETTGYGYTF
12	TRBV6-5	-	TRBJ1-2	CASSYDRNGYTF
18	TRBV19	few	TRBJ1-4	CASSTMWVEPLINEKLFF
12	TRBV7-9	-	TRBJ1-3	CASSRNADTIYF
11	TRBV6-5	once	TRBJ1-2	CASIGTGGYTF